A single sample is the source of the 3 T cell receptor beta chains below, sequenced in a study of monozygotic twins with inflammatory bowel disease (dated by TCRdb to between 2018 and 2021). Libraries came from 5' RACE. TCRdb names Illumina HiSeq 2500 as the instrument used. TCRdb reprocessed the reads and lists each CDR3 protein sequence as a single entry, with no DNA. The record for this sample contains roughly 160,000 distinct CDR3 sequences. The ten largest account for less than 7.5% of the sample. Sample: blood. The receptors originated from a human donor with ulcerative colitis or Crohn's disease, or a healthy co-twin of an affected twin (not recorded which).

This chain links TRBV11-2 with TRBJ1-2; TCRdb lists TRBD1, though no DNA is available to test this call. Germline-derived CDR1 and CDR2 are SGHAT and FQNNGV. The CDR3 extends over 16 amino acids. CDR3 residues: CASSLGSGTGAYGYTF.

The J gene is TRBJ1-4, the V gene TRBV5-4. The CDR3 extends over 14 amino acids. Per the germline V gene, CDR1 is SGHNT and CDR2 is YYREEE (reference sequence). CDR3 sequence: CASSSNATNEKLFF. Full variable domain (outside the CDR3, taken from reference TRBV5-4 and TRBJ1-4): ETGVTQSPTHLIKTRGQQVTLRCSSQSGHNTVSWYQQALGQGPQFIFQYYREEENGRGNFPPRFSGLQFPNYSSELNVNALELDDSALYLCASSSNATNEKLFFGSGTQLSVL.

The V and J genes are TRBV21-1 and TRBJ2-5; TCRdb's D call, TRBD2, is unchecked because there is no DNA. TRBV21-1 is marked as a pseudogene. This CDR3 is 15 amino acids long. The CDR3 spells CASRSREGPQETQYF.